What follows are 4 T cell receptor beta chains derived from one specimen sequenced in a study of T cells in localized non-small cell lung cancer. This table comes from immunoSEQ multiplex PCR, and its TCRdb copy is limited to in-frame clones, with some not included. The sample yields under 60,000 clones, 86% seen once. Sequencing was performed on peripheral blood, taken before any cancer treatment. The receptors originated from a male donor at least 60 years old with stage III squamous cell lung carcinoma.

This rearrangement joins TRBV10-3 to TRBJ2-7; 10 bases are a match to TRBD2. V shed 0 bases, J shed 7 bases, and the junction held 6 bases outside the gene matches. CDR3 length: 15 amino acids. Germline loops: CDR1 ENHRY, CDR2 SYGVKD. The CDR3 region has the DNA TGTGCCATCAGTGAGTCTAGCGGGAGGAGTAGAGAGCAGTACTTC. Translation gives CAISESSGRSREQYF.

This chain links TRBV7-2 with TRBJ1-3, with a possible D match to TRBD1 (5 bases). Per the germline V gene, CDR1 is SGHTA and CDR2 is FQGNSA. V was cut by 8 bases and J by 0 bases, with 11 bases left in between. The CDR3 has 14 amino acids. The CDR3 DNA sequence: TGTGCCAGCCATACCGGGACCTCTGGAAACACCATATATTTT. It translates to CASHTGTSGNTIYF.

Details on this clone: Germline is not matched at one junction end, which may reflect a read error. The CDR3 here is CASSYLQGPPHF. The CDR3 DNA reads as TGTGCCAGCAGCTATTTGCAGGGCCCCCCGCATTTT. The V gene is TRBV5-8, the J gene TRBJ1-5, with TRBD1 as a possible D gene (5 bases). CDR1 is SGHTS and CDR2 is YDEGEE in the germline V gene. This CDR3 has 12 residues. The whole variable domain, remainder taken from reference TRBV5-8 and TRBJ1-5, is EAGVTQSPTHLIKTRGQQATLRCSPISGHTSVYWYQQALGLGLQFLLWYDEGEERNRGNFPPRFSGRQFPNYSSELNVNALELEDSALYLCASSYLQGPPHFGDGTRLSIL.

The chain combines TRBV7-6 with TRBJ2-7; D may be TRBD2 (6 bases). V lost 1 base and J lost 2, with 9 bases in between. Germline V gives CDR1 SGHVS, CDR2 FNYEAQ. The CDR3 consists of 14 residues. In DNA, the CDR3 is TGTGCCAGCAGCTTAGGGGACTGGCCCTACGAGCAGTACTTC. Translated, it gives CASSLGDWPYEQYF.